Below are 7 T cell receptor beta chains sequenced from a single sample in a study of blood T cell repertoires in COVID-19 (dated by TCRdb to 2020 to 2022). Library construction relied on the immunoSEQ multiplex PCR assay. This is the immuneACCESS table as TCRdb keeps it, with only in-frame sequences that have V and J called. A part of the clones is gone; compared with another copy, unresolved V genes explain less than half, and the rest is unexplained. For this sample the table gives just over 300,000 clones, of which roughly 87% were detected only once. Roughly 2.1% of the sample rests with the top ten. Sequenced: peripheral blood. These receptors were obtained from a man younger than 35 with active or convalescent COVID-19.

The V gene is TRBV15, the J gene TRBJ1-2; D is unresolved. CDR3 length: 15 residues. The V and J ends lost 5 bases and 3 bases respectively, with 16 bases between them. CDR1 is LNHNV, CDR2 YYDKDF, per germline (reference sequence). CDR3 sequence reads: CATSGQRFNDYGYTF. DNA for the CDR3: TGTGCCACCAGCGGCCAGAGGTTTAATGACTATGGCTACACCTTC. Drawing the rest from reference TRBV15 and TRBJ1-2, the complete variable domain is DAMVIQNPRYQVTQFGKPVTLSCSQTLNHNVMYWYQQKSSQAPKLLFHYYDKDFNNEADTPDNFQSRRPNTSFCFLDIRSPGLGDTAMYLCATSGQRFNDYGYTFGSGTRLTVV.

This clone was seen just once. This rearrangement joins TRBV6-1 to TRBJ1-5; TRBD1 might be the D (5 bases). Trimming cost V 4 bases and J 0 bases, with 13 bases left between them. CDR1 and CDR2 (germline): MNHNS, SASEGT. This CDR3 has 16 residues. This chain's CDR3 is CASSARGARSNQPQHF. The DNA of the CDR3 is TGTGCCAGCAGTGCCCGCGGGGCGCGTAGCAATCAGCCCCAGCATTTT.

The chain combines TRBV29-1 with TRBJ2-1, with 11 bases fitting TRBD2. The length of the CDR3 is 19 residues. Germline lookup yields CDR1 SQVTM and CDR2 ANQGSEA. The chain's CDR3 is CNGTSGSPEWLWSYNEQFF. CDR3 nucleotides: TGCAACGGGACTAGCGGAAGCCCGGAGTGGTTGTGGTCCTACAATGAGCAGTTCTTC.

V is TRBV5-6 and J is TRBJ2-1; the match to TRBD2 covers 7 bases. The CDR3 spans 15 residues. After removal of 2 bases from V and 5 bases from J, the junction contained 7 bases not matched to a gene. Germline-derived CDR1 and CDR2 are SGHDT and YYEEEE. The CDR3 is CASSFTGTNHNEQFF. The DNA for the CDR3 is TGTGCCAGCAGCTTTACCGGGACTAATCACAATGAGCAGTTCTTC.

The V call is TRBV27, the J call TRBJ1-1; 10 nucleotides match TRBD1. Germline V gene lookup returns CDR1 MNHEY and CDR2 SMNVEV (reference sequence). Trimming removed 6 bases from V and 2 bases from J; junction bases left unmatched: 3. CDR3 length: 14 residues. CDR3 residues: CASSRTGGNTEAFF. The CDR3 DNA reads TGTGCCAGCAGCCGGACAGGGGGAAACACTGAAGCTTTCTTT.

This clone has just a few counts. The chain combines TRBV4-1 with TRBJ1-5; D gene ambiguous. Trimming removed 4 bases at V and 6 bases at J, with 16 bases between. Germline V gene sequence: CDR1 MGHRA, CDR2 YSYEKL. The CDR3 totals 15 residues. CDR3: CASSPLYGPGQPQHF. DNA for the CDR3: TGCGCCAGCAGCCCGTTATATGGCCCAGGTCAGCCCCAGCATTTT.

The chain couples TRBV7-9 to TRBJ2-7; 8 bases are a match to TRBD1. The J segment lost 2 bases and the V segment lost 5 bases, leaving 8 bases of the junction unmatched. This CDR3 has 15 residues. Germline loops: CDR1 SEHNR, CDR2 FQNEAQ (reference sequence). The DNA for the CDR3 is TGTGCCAGCAGCCCAGGACAGGGTGTTCCCTACGAGCAGTACTTC. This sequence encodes CASSPGQGVPYEQYF.